This T cell receptor beta chain was identified in a study of cytomegalovirus exposure and HLA in healthy donors. Study-wide results and limits: Data from an earlier analysis indicated that most TCR beta V segments were productive either about 90% or about 30% of the time.

All donors participated as healthy donors of bone marrow. Worth noting for this clone: Its target is not known. The same CDR3 arises from other DNA sequences in this sample as well.

V lost 3 bases and J 8 bases, leaving 19 bases between the germline ends. Germline V gene lookup returns CDR1 KGHSH and CDR2 LQKENI. The CDR3 consists of 15 residues. The PCR had 60 Vbeta and 13 Jbeta primers. Repertoires were generated with immunoSEQ multiplex PCR, while TCRdb's copy carries only in-frame clones and drops some. The sample has 150,000 to 200,000 clones, about 85% seen once. The chain couples TRBV18 to TRBJ1-2, with D possibly TRBD1 on 5 matching bases. Sequenced material: PBMCs. The clonotype was recovered from a male donor in good health and CMV-seropositive. The CDR3: CASSPVGLAGVGYTF. CDR3 sequence (DNA): TGTGCCAGCTCACCGGTCGGACTGGCGGGGGTGGGCTACACCTTC.